The following is a TCR beta chain sequence with its context. This clonotype was counted only a few times. It has no known antigen specificity. Per-base quality was not reported, and no clone a single base away is much larger than it. These data come from a study of T-cell reconstitution after alpha-beta-depleted transplantation in children (dated by TCRdb to 2016 to 2017). Study-wide context: Using TCR repertoire profiling, the study quantitatively followed how T-cell immune reconstitution unfolded in children after TCRalphabeta/CD19-depleted allogeneic hematopoietic cell transplantation. The study at large found these results: In some patients, the high TCRbeta diversity seen at day 60 was put down to recipient T cells and intrathymic progenitors that had survived conditioning. Over the following months the frequencies of hyperexpanded clones went down, and after one year T-cell counts and TCRbeta diversity were mostly credited to newly produced T cells. The apparently early alphabetaT-cell count recovery about two months after transplant was reportedly dependent on only several hundred rapidly expanded clones derived from non-depleted graft cells.

In light of the paper, this sample's treatment or condition label describes: allogeneic hematopoietic cell transplantation with graft depleted of TCRalphabeta T cells and CD19 B cells. The children who served as transplant recipients had been given grafts of TCRalphabeta/CD19-depleted allogeneic hematopoietic cells. Trimming costs V 6 bases and J 4 bases, and their ends lie 10 bases apart. Per the germline V gene, MDHEN is the CDR1 and SYDVKM is the CDR2. There are 12 amino acids in the CDR3, from cysteine to phenylalanine inclusive. Just the 36-base CDR3 DNA is kept, in frame starting at base 1. Library prep was done by PCR. Sequencing instrument: Illumina HiSeq 2500. TCR library preparation used molecular barcoding, with unique molecular identifiers applied to normalize quantification of the TCRbeta repertoire. TCRdb reanalyzed the raw reads on its own, using fastp at Q25 for trimming and MiXCR for clone calling, and kept in-frame beta chains. Rows with one shared CDR3 protein collapse into an entry with the most common genes and DNA. This sample gives approximately 630,000 distinct CDR3 sequences in total; around 13% of them show up just once. Roughly 0.84% of the sample rests with the top ten.

The receptor's source is a girl aged 2 to 9 with congenital amegakaryocytic thrombocytopenia, due to receive a stem cell transplant. The V and J genes are TRBV28 and TRBJ2-7; no D gene is confidently identified. The sample in question was PBMCs, obtained before TCRalphabeta/CD19-depleted stem cell transplant. The CDR3 sequence is CASRMIPYEQYF. The sequenced DNA is TGTGCCAGCAGGATGATACCTTACGAGCAGTACTTC.